Each of the 32 T cell receptor beta chains below was sequenced from the same sample in a study of cytomegalovirus exposure and HLA in healthy donors (dated by TCRdb to between 2016 and 2019). The library was obtained by the immunoSEQ multiplex PCR assay. TCRdb carries this immuneACCESS record with in-frame sequences only. Its versions omit some clonotypes, under half of them owing to an unresolved V gene in the studies checked, with the rest unexplained. The sample yields over 200,000 clones; just over 85% were counted once. The ten largest clones represent approximately 2.9% of the sample. Input material: PBMCs. The receptor set was obtained from a woman between 18 and 29 years old in good health and CMV-seronegative.

About this clone itself: A junction boundary mismatches the germline segment, possibly from a read error. The J gene is TRBJ1-1, the V gene TRBV2; weak D call: TRBD1 (6 bases). This CDR3 spans 15 amino acids. Germline V gives CDR1 SNHLY, CDR2 FYNNEI. For the CDR3, the DNA is TGTGCCAGCAGGGAAGGACAGAACCTCAACACTGAAGCTTTCTTT. The encoded protein is CASREGQNLNTEAFF.

This chain joins TRBV5-1 and TRBJ2-7; no firm D call. The ends were cut back, 1 base at V and 0 bases at J, with 14 bases in the middle. The CDR3 has 16 residues. Germline V lookup: CDR1 SGHRS, CDR2 YFSETQ. CDR3 amino acids: CASSLRSFPYSYEQYF. In nucleotides, the CDR3 is TGCGCCAGCAGCTTGCGTTCCTTTCCTTACTCCTACGAGCAGTACTTC.

V usage is TRBV27 and J usage is TRBJ2-2, with D maybe TRBD2 (6 bases). Germline CDR1 and CDR2: MNHEY and SMNVEV (reference sequence). The CDR3 has 15 amino acids. V gave up 0 bases and J gave up 5 bases, with 10 bases separating them. This chain's CDR3 is CASSLSGRGTGELFF. In DNA form, the CDR3 reads TGTGCCAGCAGTTTATCCGGGAGAGGTACCGGGGAGCTGTTTTTT.

The chain joins TRBV19 to TRBJ1-2; TRBD1 is a possible D gene (6 bases). Germline V gives CDR1 LNHDA, CDR2 SQIVND (reference sequence). Trimming took 7 bases from V and 1 from J, leaving 22 bases between them. CDR3 length: 17 residues. The CDR3 DNA reads TGTGCCAGTAACGCCGGCGCGGGGGCAAATGATAACTATGGCTACACCTTC. Translating gives CASNAGAGANDNYGYTF.

This rearrangement joins TRBV5-4 to TRBJ2-7; D is possibly TRBD2 (5 bases). Germline assignment: CDR1 SGHNT and CDR2 YYREEE (reference sequence). V lost 4 bases and J 0 bases, leaving 11 bases between the germline ends. The CDR3 totals 14 residues. Here the CDR3 reads CASSPDYSSYEQYF. CDR3 in DNA: TGTGCCAGCAGCCCAGACTATAGCTCCTACGAGCAGTACTTC.

This chain joins TRBV18 and TRBJ2-5, with 9 bases that match TRBD2. After removal of 2 bases from V and 5 bases from J, the junction contained 12 bases not matched to a gene. CDR3 length equals 17 residues. Looked up from germline, CDR1 is KGHSH and CDR2 is LQKENI. The CDR3 is CASSPGPGREGRETQYF. In DNA, the CDR3 is TGTGCCAGCTCACCAGGGCCCGGGCGGGAGGGCCGCGAGACCCAGTACTTC.

The genes are TRBV29-1 and TRBJ2-1; D is perhaps TRBD2 (5 bases). V lost 6 bases to trimming and J lost 2 bases, with 17 bases between them. Germline assignment: CDR1 SQVTM and CDR2 ANQGSEA. CDR3 length equals 15 residues. The CDR3 reads CSVPPEVTTYNEQFF. Here the CDR3 DNA reads TGCAGCGTCCCACCGGAGGTGACGACCTACAATGAGCAGTTCTTC.

The J gene is TRBJ2-1, the V gene TRBV27; 9 bases agree with TRBD2. Trimming took 6 bases from V and 5 from J; bases not matched to a gene: 8. Germline V gene sequence: CDR1 MNHEY, CDR2 SMNVEV (reference sequence). The CDR3 spans 15 residues. Here the CDR3 reads CASRPPAGGDNEQFF. The CDR3, as DNA: TGTGCCAGCAGACCTCCAGCGGGGGGAGACAATGAGCAGTTCTTC.

The chain links TRBV13 to TRBJ2-3; 7 nucleotides match TRBD2. Trimming at V came to 8 bases and at J to 9 bases, leaving 11 bases not matched to a gene. The CDR3 runs 13 residues. Looked up from germline, CDR1 is PRHDT and CDR2 is FYEKMQ (reference sequence). The CDR3 here is CASGLAESYTQYF. DNA of the CDR3: TGTGCCAGCGGGCTAGCGGAGAGTTACACGCAGTATTTT.

The chain has TRBV5-1 and TRBJ1-4, with D perhaps TRBD1 (5 bases). Trimming took 2 bases from V and 7 from J, leaving 21 bases between them. From germline, CDR1 is SGHRS and CDR2 YFSETQ. CDR3 length: 17 residues. The CDR3 DNA reads TGCGCCAGCAGCTTTGGCGGGAGGGGTGCTGTTCGTGAAAAACTGTTTTTT. Translated: CASSFGGRGAVREKLFF.

CDR3 protein: CASSLGSAAANEKLFF. DNA for the CDR3: TGCGCCAGCAGCTTGGGCAGTGCAGCGGCTAATGAAAAACTGTTTTTT. V gene TRBV5-1 combines with J gene TRBJ1-4; D uncertain. Looked up from germline, CDR1 is SGHRS and CDR2 is YFSETQ. Between the trimmed V and J ends, which lost 0 bases and 3 bases, there was a span of 12 bases. The CDR3 totals 16 residues.

V is TRBV4-3 and J is TRBJ2-7; 7 nucleotides agree with TRBD1. The germline CDR1 and CDR2 sequences are LGHNA and YSLEER. The CDR3 loop spans 14 amino acids. V trimming: 0 bases; J trimming: 4 bases; junction bases outside the gene matches: 3. CDR3 DNA sequence: TGCGCCAGCAGCCAAGACCGGACAGGTTACGAGCAGTACTTC. Protein: CASSQDRTGYEQYF.

The chain couples TRBV28 to TRBJ2-5; TRBD2 matches 9 bases. Germline V CDR1 and CDR2: MDHEN, SYDVKM. This CDR3 has 13 residues. Trimming cost V 7 bases and J 4 bases; bases outside gene matches: 4. CDR3 region: CASTGTSRETQYF. The CDR3 DNA is TGTGCCAGCACCGGGACTAGCAGAGAGACCCAGTACTTC.

The chain has TRBV30 and TRBJ2-2, with D perhaps matching TRBD1 (5 bases). Germline-derived CDR1 and CDR2 are GTSNPN and SVGIG (reference sequence). V lost 0 bases and J lost 6, with 11 bases in between. The CDR3 sequence is 14 residues long. In nucleotides, the CDR3 is TGTGCCTGGAGTGTAATCTGGGGCGCCGGGGAGCTGTTTTTT. Its protein product is CAWSVIWGAGELFF.

This chain links TRBV11-2 with TRBJ1-1; D is undetermined. The CDR3 is made up of 15 amino acids. CDR1 and CDR2 (germline): SGHAT, FQNNGV. V shed 1 base and J shed 8 bases, with 17 bases lying between them. CDR3 sequence reads: CASSLAEGAMQEAFF. CDR3 DNA: TGTGCCAGCAGCTTAGCCGAGGGCGCGATGCAGGAAGCTTTCTTT.

This CDR3 reads CASSDELGSWAEAFF. In DNA, the CDR3 is TGTGCCAGCAGTGACGAGCTCGGGAGTTGGGCTGAAGCTTTCTTT. The chain has TRBV6-1 and TRBJ1-1, with D unresolved. V shed 3 bases and J shed 6 bases, with 17 bases lying between them. Germline V CDR1 and CDR2: MNHNS, SASEGT. CDR3 length equals 15 residues.

This rearrangement joins TRBV27 to TRBJ2-1, with D perhaps matching TRBD2 (7 bases). CDR1 and CDR2 from the germline V gene are MNHEY and SMNVEV (reference sequence). The CDR3 is 12 amino acids. V lost 5 bases to trimming and J lost 9 bases, with 11 bases between them. The CDR3 loop reads CASSPRGGEQFF. Written as DNA, the CDR3 is TGTGCCAGCAGTCCTAGGGGGGGTGAGCAGTTCTTC.

V and J are TRBV6-1 and TRBJ2-7; a weak D match, TRBD2 (6 bases). The V end was cut by 7 bases, the J end by 4 bases, with 14 bases between. The length of the CDR3 is 13 residues. In germline, CDR1 is MNHNS, CDR2 SASEGT. In nucleotides, the CDR3 is TGTGCCAGCATCATAGCGGATGGTTACGAGCAGTACTTC. Protein sequence: CASIIADGYEQYF.

This chain joins TRBV10-3 and TRBJ2-5; 9 bases are shared with TRBD2. Trimming cost V 2 bases and J 2 bases; bases outside gene matches: 6. This CDR3 spans 16 amino acids. Germline CDR1 reads ENHRY; CDR2 reads SYGVKD. CDR3 protein: CAISEVWREGQETQYF. For the CDR3, the DNA is TGTGCCATCAGTGAGGTCTGGCGGGAGGGGCAAGAGACCCAGTACTTC.

The V gene is TRBV5-1, the J gene TRBJ2-1; TRBD2 might be the D (6 bases). This CDR3 has 13 residues. Trimming took off 4 bases at V and 12 bases at J, with 17 bases between the two ends. CDR1 SGHRS and CDR2 YFSETQ come from the germline V gene. The CDR3: CASSLGLSSWQFF. Written as DNA, the CDR3 is TGCGCCAGCAGCCTGGGACTTTCCTCGTGGCAGTTCTTC. Variable domain in full (rest from reference TRBV5-1 and TRBJ2-1): KAGVTQTPRYLIKTRGQQVTLSCSPISGHRSVSWYQQTPGQGLQFLFEYFSETQRNKGNFPGRFSGRQFSNSRSEMNVSTLELGDSALYLCASSLGLSSWQFFGPGTRLTVL.

The rearrangement uses TRBV5-6 and TRBJ2-2; no definite D call. Germline lookup yields CDR1 SGHDT and CDR2 YYEEEE. V lost 4 bases and J 6 bases, leaving 4 bases between the germline ends. This CDR3 is 11 amino acids long. Here the CDR3 DNA reads TGTGCCAGCAGCCTAGCCGGGGAGCTGTTTTTT. Translated, it gives CASSLAGELFF.

This clone is a singleton in its sample. The rearrangement joins TRBV27 to TRBJ2-5; TRBD1 matches at 7 bases. CDR3 size: 17 residues. In germline, CDR1 is MNHEY, CDR2 SMNVEV (reference sequence). After removal of 5 bases from V and 1 base from J, the junction contained 13 bases not matched to a gene. This CDR3 reads CASSTARDSKFQETQYF. For the CDR3, the DNA is TGTGCCAGCAGTACAGCCCGGGACAGTAAATTCCAAGAGACCCAGTACTTC.

This clone came up once. CDR3 sequence (DNA): TGCAGCGCGTCGACACCTTCCTACGAGCAGTACTTC. It specifies CSASTPSYEQYF. J is TRBJ2-7 and V is TRBV29-1; D unresolved. The CDR3 consists of 12 residues. The V gene lost 7 bases and the J gene lost 1 base, with 11 bases spanning the gap. Germline lookup yields CDR1 SQVTM and CDR2 ANQGSEA.

The CDR3 DNA reads TGTGCCAGCAGTGAAAGGGCGGCTAGCGGGAGCGGGAATACGCAGTATTTT. Translation gives CASSERAASGSGNTQYF. The chain uses TRBV2 and TRBJ2-3; 10 bases map to TRBD2. Germline V lookup: CDR1 SNHLY, CDR2 FYNNEI. The CDR3 is 17 residues long. The J segment lost 7 bases and the V segment lost 2 bases, leaving 12 bases of the junction unmatched.

This chain uses TRBV27 with TRBJ2-7; TRBD1 is a possible D gene (6 bases). Trimming stripped 2 bases from V and 1 base from J, with 9 bases between. The CDR3 totals 14 residues. Germline CDR1 and CDR2: MNHEY and SMNVEV (reference sequence). The CDR3 spells CASSLSTGSYEQYF. CDR3 DNA: TGTGCCAGCAGTTTAAGTACAGGGTCCTACGAGCAGTACTTC.

The chain uses TRBV30 and TRBJ2-5; the D gene is possibly TRBD1 (5 bases). The CDR3 covers 13 residues. Per the germline V gene, CDR1 is GTSNPN and CDR2 is SVGIG (reference sequence). V lost 4 bases and J 0 bases, leaving 9 bases between the germline ends. CDR3: CAWTTDNQETQYF. CDR3 sequence (DNA): TGTGCCTGGACGACAGACAACCAAGAGACCCAGTACTTC. Filled out from reference TRBV30 and TRBJ2-5, the complete variable domain reads SQTIHQWPATLVQPVGSPLSLECTVEGTSNPNLYWYRQAAGRGLQLLFYSVGIGQISSEVPQNLSASRPQDRQFILSSKKLLLSDSGFYLCAWTTDNQETQYFGPGTRLLVL.

The chain recombines TRBV29-1 with TRBJ1-1, with a tentative D call TRBD1 (5 bases). This CDR3 comprises 13 residues. From germline, CDR1 is SQVTM and CDR2 ANQGSEA. V was pared by 4 bases and J by 4 bases, with 13 bases between. The CDR3 bases are TGCAGCGTTGGAAGGGGCAGAATCACTGAAGCTTTCTTT. Translating gives CSVGRGRITEAFF.

In this sample, this clone turned up once. This sequence joins TRBV14 and TRBJ1-1, with D possibly being TRBD1 (5 bases). Germline V lookup: CDR1 SGHDN, CDR2 FVKESK. The CDR3 loop spans 16 amino acids. V lost 4 bases, J lost 0 bases, and 15 bases lay in between. The CDR3 sequence: CASSLRAGRLNTEAFF. The CDR3 DNA reads as TGTGCCAGCAGCCTCAGGGCCGGACGTCTGAACACTGAAGCTTTCTTT.

The chain carries TRBV29-1 and TRBJ2-6, with a possible D match to TRBD1 (6 bases). V was pared by 3 bases and J by 0 bases, with 9 bases between. Per the germline V gene, CDR1 is SQVTM and CDR2 is ANQGSEA. This CDR3 comprises 15 residues. CDR3 bases: TGCAGCGTTGAGCTCAGGGGCTCTGGGGCCAACGTCCTGACTTTC. This gives the protein CSVELRGSGANVLTF.

The rearrangement uses TRBV5-1 and TRBJ2-5; D possibly corresponds to TRBD1 (6 bases). Germline CDR1 SGHRS, CDR2 YFSETQ. This CDR3 region has 15 residues. The V end was cut by 0 bases, the J end by 1 base, with 10 bases between. The CDR3 DNA sequence: TGCGCCAGCAGCTTGGTGGGGGCGCTCCAAGAGACCCAGTACTTC. It codes for CASSLVGALQETQYF.

The table lists this clone with a few counts. This rearrangement joins TRBV27 to TRBJ1-2; 11 bases are shared with TRBD1. The CDR3 has 14 amino acids. With 5 bases clipped from V and 7 bases from J, the junction kept 6 bases outside the gene matches. Germline CDR1 reads MNHEY; CDR2 reads SMNVEV (reference sequence). CDR3 residues: CASSPRTGGGGYTF. The CDR3 nucleotides are TGTGCCAGCAGTCCCCGGACAGGGGGCGGTGGCTACACCTTC.

The genes are TRBV28 and TRBJ2-3; D gene uncertain. Deletions cut 7 bases from V and 3 bases from J, with 11 bases between. Germline-derived CDR1 and CDR2 are MDHEN and SYDVKM. The CDR3 is 13 residues long. In DNA form, the CDR3 reads TGTGCCAGCATCAATAGCATGACAGATACGCAGTATTTT. This translates into CASINSMTDTQYF.